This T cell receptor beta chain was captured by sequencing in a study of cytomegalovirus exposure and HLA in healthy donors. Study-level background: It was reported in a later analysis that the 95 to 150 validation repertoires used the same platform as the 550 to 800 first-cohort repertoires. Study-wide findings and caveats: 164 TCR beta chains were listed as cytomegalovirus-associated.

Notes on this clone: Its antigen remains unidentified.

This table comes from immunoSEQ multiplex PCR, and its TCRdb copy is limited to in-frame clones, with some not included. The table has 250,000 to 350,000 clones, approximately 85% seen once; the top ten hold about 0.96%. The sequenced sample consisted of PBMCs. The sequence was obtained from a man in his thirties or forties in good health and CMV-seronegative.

The CDR3, as DNA: TGTGCCAGCAGCCAAGGACAGGGAAGGATCTACGAGCAGTACTTC. Translated, it gives CASSQGQGRIYEQYF. V and J are TRBV5-4 and TRBJ2-7, with 8 bases lining up with TRBD1. The CDR3 runs to 15 residues. In germline, CDR1 is SGHNT, CDR2 YYREEE (reference sequence). Germline trimming cut 4 bases from V and 3 bases from J; bases unmatched to any gene: 9.